This T cell receptor (beta chain) was observed in a study of regulatory T cells in long-lasting Graves disease. Time point described: newly diagnosed GD, antithyroid drugs for less than 3 months. Scientists built the TCR library using RNA that was extracted from PBMCs. The authors built TCR beta libraries using iRepertoire HTBI primers and Arm-PCR of CDR3 regions. TCRdb used MiXCR to reprocess the multiplex PCR reads, holding one entry per CDR3 protein. This table holds hundreds of thousands of distinct CDR3 sequences, 16% found once. CDR1 and CDR2 from the germline V gene are MGHRA and YSYEKL. The length of the CDR3 is 17 residues. V lost 0 bases and J lost 9, with 18 bases in between. There are a few counts of this clonotype. The same data also went into a second study, on T cells in Graves' hyperthyroidism and ophthalmopathy.

Sequences were derived from peripheral blood mononuclear cells (PBMCs), sampled at new diagnosis, from a patient treated with antithyroid drugs. The V and J genes are TRBV4-1 and TRBJ1-6, with D possibly TRBD1 on 5 matching bases. The sequence came from a man aged 35 to 55 with Graves disease. CDR3 region: CASSQEGGAGATSPLHF. The CDR3 coding sequence is TGCGCCAGCAGCCAAGAGGGCGGGGCTGGGGCTACTTCACCCCTCCACTTT.